This T cell receptor (beta chain) derives from a study of cytomegalovirus exposure and HLA in healthy donors. The overall study: The approximately 120 validation repertoires matched the 650 to 850 first-cohort repertoires in platform, a later analysis reported. Study-level results: Most TCR sequences were uncommon, yet certain public TCRs appeared in many donors. In vitro checks showed that three CMV-associated chains really do target CMV antigens.

The V gene's germline CDR1 is SGHNT and CDR2 YYREEE (reference sequence). This CDR3 region has 15 residues. V was pared by 4 bases and J by 4 bases, with 9 bases of the junction left unmatched. For this clone: Its specificity is not known.

Only in-frame clones appear in the TCRdb table, and some are missing; sequencing was by immunoSEQ multiplex PCR. The repertoire has around 250,000 clones, around 89% of them found once; the top ten carry roughly 0.4%. The rearrangement uses TRBV5-4 and TRBJ1-2, with 8 bases identical to TRBD1. The sample taken for sequencing was PBMCs. This clonotype originated in a woman younger than 35 in good health and CMV-seronegative. The CDR3 DNA reads as TGTGCCAGCAGCGCCGGGGACAGGATATCCTATGGCTACACCTTC. This sequence encodes CASSAGDRISYGYTF. Supplemented by reference TRBV5-4 and TRBJ1-2, the full variable domain reads ETGVTQSPTHLIKTRGQQVTLRCSSQSGHNTVSWYQQALGQGPQFIFQYYREEENGRGNFPPRFSGLQFPNYSSELNVNALELDDSALYLCASSAGDRISYGYTFGSGTRLTVV.